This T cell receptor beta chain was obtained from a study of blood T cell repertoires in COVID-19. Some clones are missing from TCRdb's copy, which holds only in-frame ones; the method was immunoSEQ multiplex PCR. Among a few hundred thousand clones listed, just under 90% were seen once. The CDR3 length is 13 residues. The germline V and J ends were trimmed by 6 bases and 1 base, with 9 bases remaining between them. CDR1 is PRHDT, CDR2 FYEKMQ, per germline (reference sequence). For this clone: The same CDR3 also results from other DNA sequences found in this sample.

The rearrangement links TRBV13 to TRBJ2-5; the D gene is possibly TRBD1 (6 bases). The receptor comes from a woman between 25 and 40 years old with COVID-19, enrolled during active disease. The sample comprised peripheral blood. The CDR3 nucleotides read TGTGCCAGCAGTTCACAGGGCCAAGAGACCCAGTACTTC. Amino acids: CASSSQGQETQYF.